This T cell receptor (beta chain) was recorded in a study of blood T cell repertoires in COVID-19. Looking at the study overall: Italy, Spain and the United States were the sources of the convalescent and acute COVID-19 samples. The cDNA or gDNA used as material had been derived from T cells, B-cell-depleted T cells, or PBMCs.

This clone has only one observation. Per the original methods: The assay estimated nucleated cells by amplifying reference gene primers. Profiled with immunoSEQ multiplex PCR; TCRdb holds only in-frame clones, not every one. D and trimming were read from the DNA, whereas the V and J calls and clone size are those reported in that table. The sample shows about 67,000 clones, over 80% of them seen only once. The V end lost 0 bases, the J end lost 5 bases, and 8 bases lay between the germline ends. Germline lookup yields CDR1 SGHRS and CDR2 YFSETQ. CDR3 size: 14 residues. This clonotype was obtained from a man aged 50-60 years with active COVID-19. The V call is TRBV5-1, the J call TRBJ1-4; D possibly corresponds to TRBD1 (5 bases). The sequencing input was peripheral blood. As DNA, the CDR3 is TGCGCCAGCAGCTTGGGTGGGGCGAATGAAAAACTGTTTTTT. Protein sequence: CASSLGGANEKLFF.